The table lists the clone carrying this TCR beta chain with a few counts. Its specificity is not known. The sample comes from a study of cytomegalovirus exposure and HLA in healthy donors. 60 Vbeta and 13 Jbeta primers were used in PCR. Some clones are missing from TCRdb's copy, which holds only in-frame ones; the method was immunoSEQ multiplex PCR. The sample contains 95,000 to 110,000 clones, around 85% of which appear only once. Trimming cost V 10 bases and J 7 bases; bases outside gene matches: 16. CDR1 MDHEN and CDR2 SYDVKM come from the germline V gene. The CDR3 is 15 residues long. Study results and caveats: Cytomegalovirus association was listed for about 150 TCR beta chains.

The TCR was taken from a man under 40 in good health and CMV-seronegative. This chain uses TRBV28 with TRBJ2-5; 9 bases map to TRBD1. The material sequenced was PBMCs. The CDR3 DNA reads as TGTGCCACTTTTTGGACAGGGGCCGGAGCATGGACCCAGTACTTC. It codes for CATFWTGAGAWTQYF.